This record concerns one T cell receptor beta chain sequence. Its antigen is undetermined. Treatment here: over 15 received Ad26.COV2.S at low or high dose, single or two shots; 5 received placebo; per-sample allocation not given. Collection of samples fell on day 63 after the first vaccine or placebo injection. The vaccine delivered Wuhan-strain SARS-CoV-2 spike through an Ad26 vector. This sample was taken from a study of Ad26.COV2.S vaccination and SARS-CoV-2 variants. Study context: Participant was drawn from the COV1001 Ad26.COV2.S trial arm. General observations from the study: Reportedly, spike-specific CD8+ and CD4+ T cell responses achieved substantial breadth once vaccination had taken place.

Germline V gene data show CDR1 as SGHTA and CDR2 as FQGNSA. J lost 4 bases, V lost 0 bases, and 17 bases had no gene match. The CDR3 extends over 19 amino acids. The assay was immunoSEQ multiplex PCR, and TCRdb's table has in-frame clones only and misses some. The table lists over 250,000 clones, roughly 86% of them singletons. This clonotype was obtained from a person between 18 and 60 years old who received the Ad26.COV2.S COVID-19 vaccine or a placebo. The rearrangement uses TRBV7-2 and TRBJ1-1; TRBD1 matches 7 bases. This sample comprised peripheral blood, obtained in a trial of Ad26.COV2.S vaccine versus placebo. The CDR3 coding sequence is TGTGCCAGCAGCTTAGCCCAAGGACAGGATGGAAAGGGGGGCACTGAAGCTTTCTTT. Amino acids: CASSLAQGQDGKGGTEAFF.